Detailed here is one T cell receptor beta chain. TEMRA cells were FACS-enriched, and CD8+ and CD4+ T cells were isolated negatively. The data originate from a study of CD8 T cells in Susac syndrome. With random hexamers, about 0.5 to 1 ug RNA was reverse transcribed. The TCR beta CDR3 was amplified by immunoSEQ multiplex PCR across 54 Vbeta, 13 Jbeta. Each CDR3 protein gets one entry after TCRdb re-called the immunoSEQ multiplex PCR reads with MiXCR. This sample has about 200,000 distinct CDR3 sequences, with 90% to 95% found just once. Trimming stripped 5 bases from V and 5 bases from J, with 19 bases between. The length of the CDR3 is 15 residues. The V gene's germline CDR1 is SGHRS and CDR2 YFSETQ.

The receptor was isolated from a human donor in good health. The V gene is TRBV5-1, the J gene TRBJ2-5; D is undetermined. Sequenced input: CD4+ T cells from PBMCs. CDR3 nucleotides: TGCGCCAGCAGGCCGAATCCGGTCCACACGGAGACCCAGTACTTC. The encoded protein is CASRPNPVHTETQYF. Combining the CDR3 with reference TRBV5-1 and TRBJ2-5 gives the whole variable domain KAGVTQTPRYLIKTRGQQVTLSCSPISGHRSVSWYQQTPGQGLQFLFEYFSETQRNKGNFPGRFSGRQFSNSRSEMNVSTLELGDSALYLCASRPNPVHTETQYFGPGTRLLVL.